The T cell receptor beta chain under discussion was sequenced for a study of control samples from healthy donors and cancer patients. CDR1 GTSNPN and CDR2 SVGIG come from the germline V gene (reference sequence). V was clipped by 4 bases and J by 6 bases, with 18 bases between them. The CDR3 sequence is 14 residues long. Assay: immunoSEQ multiplex PCR; the TCRdb copy retains only in-frame clones and omits some. The table includes under 450,000 clones, 80% to 95% detected once. This clonotype was obtained from a man aged 40-50 years with head and neck cancer. Sequenced sample: PBMCs. This chain connects TRBV30 to TRBJ1-2; D is possibly TRBD1 (5 bases). The CDR3 sequence: CAWTYGGFRDGYTF. The DNA for the CDR3 is TGTGCCTGGACTTATGGGGGGTTTCGGGATGGCTACACCTTC.